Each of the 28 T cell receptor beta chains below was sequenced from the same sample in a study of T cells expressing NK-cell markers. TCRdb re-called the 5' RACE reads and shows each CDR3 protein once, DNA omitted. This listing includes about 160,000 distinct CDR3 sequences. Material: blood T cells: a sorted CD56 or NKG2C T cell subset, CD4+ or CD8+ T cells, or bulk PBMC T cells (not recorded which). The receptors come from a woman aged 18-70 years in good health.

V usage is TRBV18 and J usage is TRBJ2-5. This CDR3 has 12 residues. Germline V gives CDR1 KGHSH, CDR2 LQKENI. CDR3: CASSPRRETQYF.

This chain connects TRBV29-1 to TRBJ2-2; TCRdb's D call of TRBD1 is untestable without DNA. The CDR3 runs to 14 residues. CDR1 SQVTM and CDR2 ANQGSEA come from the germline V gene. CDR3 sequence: CSVESLRGTGELFF.

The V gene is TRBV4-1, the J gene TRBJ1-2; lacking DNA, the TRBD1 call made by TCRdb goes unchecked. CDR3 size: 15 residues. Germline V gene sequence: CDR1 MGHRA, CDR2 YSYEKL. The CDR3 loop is CASSHPGGGIYGYTF.

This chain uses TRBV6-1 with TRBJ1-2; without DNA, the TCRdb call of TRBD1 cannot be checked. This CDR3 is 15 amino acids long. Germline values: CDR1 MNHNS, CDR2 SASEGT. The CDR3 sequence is CASSDARGGSYGYTF.

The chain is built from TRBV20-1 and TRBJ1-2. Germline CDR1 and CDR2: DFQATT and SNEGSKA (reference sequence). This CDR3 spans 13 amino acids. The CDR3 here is CSARDSTNYGYTF.

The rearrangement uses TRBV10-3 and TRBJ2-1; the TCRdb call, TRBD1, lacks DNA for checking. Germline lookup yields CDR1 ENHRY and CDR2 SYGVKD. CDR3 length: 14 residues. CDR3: CAISYRQGESEQFF.

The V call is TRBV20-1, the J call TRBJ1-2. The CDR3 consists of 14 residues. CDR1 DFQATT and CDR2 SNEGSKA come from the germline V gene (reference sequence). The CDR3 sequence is CSARVLPAVGGYTF.

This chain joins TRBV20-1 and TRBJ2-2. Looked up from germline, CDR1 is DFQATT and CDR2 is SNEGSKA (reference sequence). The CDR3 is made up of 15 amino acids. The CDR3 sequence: CSASELAQNTGELFF.

CDR3 amino acids: CASSFQGQRFTDTQYF. The V gene is TRBV27, the J gene TRBJ2-3; TCRdb reports TRBD1, a call that lacks DNA to check it against. Germline loops: CDR1 MNHEY, CDR2 SMNVEV (reference sequence). The CDR3 runs to 16 residues.

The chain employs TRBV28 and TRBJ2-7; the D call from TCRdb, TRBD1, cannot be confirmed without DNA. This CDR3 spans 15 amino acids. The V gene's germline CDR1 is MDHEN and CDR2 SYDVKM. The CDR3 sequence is CASSSHRGLSYEQYF.

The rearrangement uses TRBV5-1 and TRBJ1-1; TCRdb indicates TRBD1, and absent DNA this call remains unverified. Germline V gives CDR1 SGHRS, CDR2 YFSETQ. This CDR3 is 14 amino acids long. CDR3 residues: CASSPQDISTEAFF.

This CDR3 reads CASSVSGRGVTDTQYF. The chain recombines TRBV9 with TRBJ2-3; with no DNA, the TCRdb D assignment of TRBD2 cannot be verified. From germline, CDR1 is SGDLS and CDR2 YYNGEE. The length of the CDR3 is 16 residues.

CDR3 residues: CSASGGAWNTEAFF. This chain links TRBV20-1 with TRBJ1-1. CDR3 length: 14 amino acids. Germline CDR1 DFQATT, CDR2 SNEGSKA (reference sequence).

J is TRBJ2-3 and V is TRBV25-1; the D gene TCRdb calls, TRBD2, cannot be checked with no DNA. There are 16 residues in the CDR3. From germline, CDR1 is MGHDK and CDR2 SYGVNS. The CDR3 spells CASSSRGALSTDTQYF.

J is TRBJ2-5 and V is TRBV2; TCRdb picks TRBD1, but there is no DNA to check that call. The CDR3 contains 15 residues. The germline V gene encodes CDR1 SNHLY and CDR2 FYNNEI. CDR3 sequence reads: CASRPGFYRQETQYF.

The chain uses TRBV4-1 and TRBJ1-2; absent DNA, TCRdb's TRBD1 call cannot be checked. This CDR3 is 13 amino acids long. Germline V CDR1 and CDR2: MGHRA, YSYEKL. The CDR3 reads CASSQRGRRGYTF.

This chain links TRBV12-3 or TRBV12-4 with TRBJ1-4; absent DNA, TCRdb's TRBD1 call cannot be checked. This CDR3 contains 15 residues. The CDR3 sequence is CASSFVAGGYEKLFF.

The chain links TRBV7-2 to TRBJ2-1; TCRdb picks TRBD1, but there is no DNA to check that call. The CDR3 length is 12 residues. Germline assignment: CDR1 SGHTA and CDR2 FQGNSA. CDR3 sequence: CASSLGRGSQFF.

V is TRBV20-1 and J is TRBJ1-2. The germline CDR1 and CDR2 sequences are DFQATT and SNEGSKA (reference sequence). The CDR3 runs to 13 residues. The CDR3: CSAGLLGNYGYTF.

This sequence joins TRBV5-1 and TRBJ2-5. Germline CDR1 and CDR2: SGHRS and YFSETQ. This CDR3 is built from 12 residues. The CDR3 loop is CASSDSQETQYF.

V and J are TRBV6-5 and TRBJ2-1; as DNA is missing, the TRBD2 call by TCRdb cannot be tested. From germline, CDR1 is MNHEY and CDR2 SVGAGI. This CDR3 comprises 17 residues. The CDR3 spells CASSYGTSGREYNEQFF.

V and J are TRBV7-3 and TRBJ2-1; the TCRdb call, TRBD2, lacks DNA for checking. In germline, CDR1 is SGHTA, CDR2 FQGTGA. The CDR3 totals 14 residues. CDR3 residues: CASSSERGYNEQFF.

The CDR3 protein is CASSQAPRRRTDTQYF. The chain employs TRBV4-1 and TRBJ2-3; the TRBD1 assignment by TCRdb is unverifiable without DNA. The CDR3 totals 16 residues. CDR1 and CDR2 (germline): MGHRA, YSYEKL.

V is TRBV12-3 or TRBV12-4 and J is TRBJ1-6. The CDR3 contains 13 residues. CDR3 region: CASVRGYNSPLHF.

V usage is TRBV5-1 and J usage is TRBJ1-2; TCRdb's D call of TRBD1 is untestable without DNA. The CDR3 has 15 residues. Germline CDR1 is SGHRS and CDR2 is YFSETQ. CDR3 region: CASSLVDRGRYGYTF. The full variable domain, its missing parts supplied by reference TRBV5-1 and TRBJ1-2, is KAGVTQTPRYLIKTRGQQVTLSCSPISGHRSVSWYQQTPGQGLQFLFEYFSETQRNKGNFPGRFSGRQFSNSRSEMNVSTLELGDSALYLCASSLVDRGRYGYTFGSGTRLTVV.

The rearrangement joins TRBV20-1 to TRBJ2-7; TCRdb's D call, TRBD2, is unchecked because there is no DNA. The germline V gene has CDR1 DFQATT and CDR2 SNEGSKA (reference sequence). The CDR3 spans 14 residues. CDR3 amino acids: CSARAGLGEFEQYF.

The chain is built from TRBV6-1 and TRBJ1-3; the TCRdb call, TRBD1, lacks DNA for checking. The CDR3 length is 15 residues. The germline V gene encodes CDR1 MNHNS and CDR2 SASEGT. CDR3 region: CASSRGTGGENTIYF.

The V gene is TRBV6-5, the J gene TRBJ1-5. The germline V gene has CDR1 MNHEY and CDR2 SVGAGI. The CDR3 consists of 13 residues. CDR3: CASSYSLFRPQHF.